These 23 T cell receptor beta chains came from one sample sequenced in a study of radiotherapy plus CTLA-4 blockade in lung cancer. Profiling relied on immunoSEQ multiplex PCR, and the TCRdb table lists in-frame clones only, not all of them. The repertoire holds 80,000 to 100,000 clones, with about 81% as singletons. This specimen was peripheral blood, taken from a patient treated with radiotherapy plus ipilimumab. These receptors originate from a human donor with non-small cell lung cancer who had a partial response to radiotherapy plus ipilimumab.

The chain joins TRBV18 to TRBJ1-4, with D unclear. V lost 2 bases to trimming and J lost 7 bases, with 17 bases between them. CDR1 is KGHSH and CDR2 is LQKENI in the germline V gene. CDR3 size: 16 residues. The CDR3 DNA is TGTGCCAGCTCACCAGACGACTCCCGGCGAGGTGAAAAACTGTTTTTT. Translating gives CASSPDDSRRGEKLFF.

This clone was seen only once. Other nucleotide sequences from this sample produce the same CDR3. V and J are TRBV19 and TRBJ2-7; D is uncertain. Trimming pared 1 base from V and 0 bases from J, leaving 7 bases between. The germline CDR1 and CDR2 sequences are LNHDA and SQIVND (reference sequence). The CDR3 contains 14 residues. The CDR3 is CASSIVAGSYEQYF. The CDR3 DNA reads as TGTGCCAGTAGTATAGTAGCCGGCTCCTACGAGCAGTACTTC.

This sequence joins TRBV30 and TRBJ1-5; D is uncertain. The V and J ends lost 0 bases and 3 bases respectively, with 12 bases between them. Per germline, CDR1 GTSNPN and CDR2 SVGIG (reference sequence). The CDR3 covers 15 residues. In DNA form, the CDR3 reads TGTGCCTGGAGTGTACTCGACGGGTTCAATCAGCCCCAGCATTTT. Amino acids: CAWSVLDGFNQPQHF.

The chain joins TRBV7-2 to TRBJ1-1; D is perhaps TRBD1 (5 bases). CDR1 SGHTA and CDR2 FQGNSA come from the germline V gene. Trimming shortened V by 5 bases and J by 5 bases, and 15 bases separated the two germline ends. The CDR3 extends over 14 amino acids. CDR3 nucleotides: TGTGCCAGCAGCCCCAGGGCCTCCGGAACTGAAGCTTTCTTT. Translation gives CASSPRASGTEAFF.

V usage is TRBV6-1 and J usage is TRBJ2-7; no firm D call. Trimming took 4 bases from V and 0 from J, leaving 19 bases between them. The germline V gene has CDR1 MNHNS and CDR2 SASEGT. CDR3 length: 17 residues. CDR3: CASSGANALRSSYEQYF. For the CDR3, the DNA is TGTGCCAGCAGTGGGGCTAATGCTTTGAGAAGCTCCTACGAGCAGTACTTC.

The chain has TRBV5-1 and TRBJ2-5, with TRBD1 matching 12 bases. CDR1 and CDR2 (germline): SGHRS, YFSETQ. The V and J ends lost 4 bases and 4 bases, in that order; junction bases with no gene match: 2. The CDR3 is 14 residues long. In DNA, the CDR3 is TGCGCCAGCAGCCCGGGACAGGGGGCAGAGACCCAGTACTTC. Protein product: CASSPGQGAETQYF.

This clone turned up a few times. J is TRBJ2-1 and V is TRBV29-1; TRBD1 aligns across 10 bases. Losses at the gene ends were 5 bases for V and 4 bases for J; bases not matched to a gene: 2. The length of the CDR3 is 13 residues. The V gene's germline CDR1 is SQVTM and CDR2 ANQGSEA. The CDR3 region is CSVRTGGYNEQFF. The CDR3 DNA sequence: TGCAGCGTTCGGACAGGGGGGTACAATGAGCAGTTCTTC.

The chain has TRBV2 and TRBJ2-6; 7 bases are a match to TRBD1. V was pared by 7 bases and J by 0 bases, with 6 bases of the junction left unmatched. CDR1 is SNHLY, CDR2 FYNNEI, per germline. The CDR3 runs 16 residues. The CDR3 protein is CASIRDRNSGANVLTF. The CDR3 DNA sequence: TGTGCCAGCATCCGGGACAGAAACTCTGGGGCCAACGTCCTGACTTTC.

This clone showed up just once. The chain uses TRBV29-1 and TRBJ1-1; perhaps TRBD1 as D (6 bases). V lost 3 bases and J lost 11, with 13 bases in between. Germline values: CDR1 SQVTM, CDR2 ANQGSEA. This CDR3 region has 11 residues. CDR3 nucleotides: TGCAGCGTTGAGGGGGCTCCCTCGGCTTTCTTT. It is translated as CSVEGAPSAFF.

The V gene is TRBV10-2, the J gene TRBJ2-1, with 8 bases matching TRBD2. Germline CDR1 and CDR2: WSHSY and SAAADI. After removal of 5 bases from V and 0 bases from J, the junction contained 6 bases not matched to a gene. CDR3 length: 16 amino acids. This CDR3 is CASSPAGGDSYNEQFF. The CDR3 DNA reads TGCGCCAGCAGTCCCGCGGGAGGCGACTCCTACAATGAGCAGTTCTTC.

The chain links TRBV27 to TRBJ1-6, with 7 bases lining up with TRBD1. Germline V CDR1 and CDR2: MNHEY, SMNVEV (reference sequence). V lost 6 bases to trimming and J lost 8 bases; unmatched junction nucleotides: 4. The length of the CDR3 is 13 residues. The CDR3, as DNA: TGTGCCAGCAGCCTCCAGGGGGATTCACCCCTCCACTTT. Translation gives CASSLQGDSPLHF.

Note on this clone: This same CDR3 is encoded by further DNA sequences in the sample. The CDR3 coding sequence is TGCGCCAGCAGCTTTGAGGGAGGGCCGTACGAGCAGTACTTC. This encodes CASSFEGGPYEQYF. The V gene is TRBV5-1, the J gene TRBJ2-7; TRBD2 agrees at 7 bases. V shed 2 bases, J shed 4 bases, and the junction held 6 bases outside the gene matches. The CDR3 is 14 residues long. Germline CDR1 reads SGHRS; CDR2 reads YFSETQ.

This clone was recorded only once. The CDR3 nucleotides are TGTGCCAGCAGCTTATATGGCCTCCAAACCCCGTTCGGCTACACCTTC. It yields the protein CASSLYGLQTPFGYTF. The rearrangement uses TRBV7-3 and TRBJ1-2; no firm D call. The CDR3 has 16 amino acids. Germline V gene data show CDR1 as SGHTA and CDR2 as FQGTGA. V gave up 2 bases and J gave up 8 bases, with 21 bases separating them.

This CDR3 is CASSLVAGAPRNEQFF. The DNA for the CDR3 is TGTGCCAGCAGCTTAGTTGCAGGGGCGCCTCGCAATGAGCAGTTCTTC. The chain has TRBV11-3 and TRBJ2-1, with D perhaps TRBD1 (6 bases). The V end was cut by 1 base, the J end by 6 bases, with 16 bases between. The CDR3 sequence is 16 residues long. The germline gives CDR1 SGHNT, CDR2 YENEEA. Based on the CDR3 plus reference TRBV11-3 and TRBJ2-1, the full variable domain is EAGVVQSPRYKIIEKKQPVAFWCNPISGHNTLYWYLQNLGQGPELLIRYENEEAVDDSQLPKDRFSAERLKGVDSTLKIQPAELGDSAVYLCASSLVAGAPRNEQFFGPGTRLTVL.

The V call is TRBV4-1, the J call TRBJ1-2, with a weak D call TRBD1 (5 bases). The CDR3 contains 17 residues. Deletions cut 0 bases from V and 3 bases from J, with 17 bases between. CDR1 is MGHRA, CDR2 YSYEKL, per germline. The CDR3 spells CASSQEVIGGGDYGYTF. The CDR3 coding sequence is TGCGCCAGCAGCCAAGAAGTTATCGGGGGTGGGGACTATGGCTACACCTTC.

This chain connects TRBV5-5 to TRBJ2-5; no definite D call. Trimming left V 3 bases short and J 1 base short, with 4 bases between. Germline lookup yields CDR1 SGHKS and CDR2 YYEKEE (reference sequence). This CDR3 has 12 amino acids. The CDR3 bases are TGTGCCAGCAGCTCTATCCAAGAGACCCAGTACTTC. This encodes CASSSIQETQYF.

V gene TRBV7-9 combines with J gene TRBJ2-5, with D tentatively TRBD2 (6 bases). This CDR3 contains 15 residues. Germline V gene lookup returns CDR1 SEHNR and CDR2 FQNEAQ (reference sequence). The V and J ends lost 2 bases and 3 bases respectively, with 13 bases between them. Here the CDR3 DNA reads TGTGCCAGCAGCTTAAATAGCGGCAGAGAAGAGACCCAGTACTTC. Its protein is CASSLNSGREETQYF.

The V and J genes are TRBV2 and TRBJ2-1; 8 bases map to TRBD1. V lost 8 bases and J lost 8; bases outside the gene matches: 8. CDR3 length equals 13 residues. Germline CDR1 SNHLY, CDR2 FYNNEI. Here the CDR3 reads CASSDREYDEQFF. The CDR3 nucleotides read TGTGCCAGCTCGGACAGGGAATACGATGAGCAGTTCTTC.

Here the CDR3 DNA reads TGCGCCAGCAGCTTTTATCAGGGAGGTGGCTACGAGCAGTACTTC. This translates into CASSFYQGGGYEQYF. The chain is built from TRBV5-1 and TRBJ2-7; tentatively, D is TRBD2 (6 bases). CDR3 size: 15 residues. V was shortened by 2 bases and J by 3 bases, with 15 bases between the two germline ends. Germline lookup yields CDR1 SGHRS and CDR2 YFSETQ.

The gene calls are TRBV18 and TRBJ1-2; 8 bases agree with TRBD1. The CDR3 covers 15 residues. Unmatched junction bases numbered 6, after V lost 3 bases and J lost 3 bases. From germline, CDR1 is KGHSH and CDR2 LQKENI. The CDR3 sequence: CASSPQTTGDYGYTF. CDR3 coding DNA: TGTGCCAGCTCACCTCAAACGACAGGGGACTATGGCTACACCTTC. The variable domain in full, with the rest retrieved from reference TRBV18 and TRBJ1-2, is NAGVMQNPRHLVRRRGQEARLRCSPMKGHSHVYWYRQLPEEGLKFMVYLQKENIIDESGMPKERFSAEFPKEGPSILRIQQVVRGDSAAYFCASSPQTTGDYGYTFGSGTRLTVV.

This sequence joins TRBV6-5 and TRBJ2-4; D is possibly TRBD1 (5 bases). CDR3 size: 15 residues. The germline CDR1 and CDR2 sequences are MNHEY and SVGAGI. Between the trimmed V and J ends, which lost 4 bases and 0 bases, there was a span of 10 bases. CDR3 sequence: CASSSDILAKNIQYF. The CDR3 DNA follows: TGTGCCAGCAGTTCGGACATACTAGCCAAAAACATTCAGTACTTC.

This chain joins TRBV30 and TRBJ1-5; D uncertain. The CDR3 runs to 13 residues. The germline CDR1 and CDR2 sequences are GTSNPN and SVGIG (reference sequence). The V end lost 8 bases, the J end lost 3 bases, and 14 bases lay between the germline ends. The CDR3 here is CAHGAGLNQPQHF. DNA of the CDR3: TGTGCCCATGGTGCGGGCCTCAATCAGCCCCAGCATTTT.

The chain has TRBV29-1 and TRBJ1-1; D unresolved. CDR1 is SQVTM, CDR2 ANQGSEA, per germline. The CDR3 runs 12 residues. Here the CDR3 DNA reads TGCTCTGGGTTGGGCATGAACACTGAAGCTTTCTTT. As protein: CSGLGMNTEAFF.